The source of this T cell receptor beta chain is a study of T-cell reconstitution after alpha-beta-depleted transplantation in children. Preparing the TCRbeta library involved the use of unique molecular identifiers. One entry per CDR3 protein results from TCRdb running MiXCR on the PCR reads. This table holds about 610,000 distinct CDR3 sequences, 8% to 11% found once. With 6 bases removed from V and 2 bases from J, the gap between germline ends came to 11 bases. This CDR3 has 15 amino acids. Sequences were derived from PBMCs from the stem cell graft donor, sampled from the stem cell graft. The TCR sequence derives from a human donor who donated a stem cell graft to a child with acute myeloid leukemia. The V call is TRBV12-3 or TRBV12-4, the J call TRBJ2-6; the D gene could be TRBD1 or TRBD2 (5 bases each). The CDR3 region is CASRPGRAGANVLTF. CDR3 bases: TGTGCCAGCAGGCCGGGACGAGCTGGGGCCAACGTCCTGACTTTC.